These 5 T cell receptor beta chains were all obtained from the same sample, sequenced in a study of T cells in Graves' hyperthyroidism and ophthalmopathy. RNA transcripts gave rise to amplified TCR beta CDR3 regions. A set of HTBI primers served as the primers for a first-round RT-PCR of the TCR CDR3. TCRdb itself ran the multiplex PCR reads through MiXCR, one entry per CDR3 protein. The sample includes some 760,000 distinct CDR3 sequences, 14% of them seen just once. The specimen sequenced was blood. The receptors originated from a woman younger than 30 with Graves' hyperthyroidism.

At least ten counts were recorded for this clonotype. This chain joins TRBV30 and TRBJ2-1; 7 nucleotides align to TRBD2. The V gene's germline CDR1 is GTSNPN and CDR2 SVGIG (reference sequence). CDR3 length equals 15 residues. V lost 3 bases to trimming and J lost 3 bases; unmatched junction nucleotides: 8. The CDR3 DNA is TGTGCCTGGAGGGCAACTAGCGTCCTCTACAATGAGCAGTTCTTC. This codes for CAWRATSVLYNEQFF.

This clonotype was detected a few times. A read error may produce the germline difference seen at one junction end. The gene calls are TRBV29-1 and TRBJ2-7, with a tentative D call TRBD1 (6 bases). The CDR3 has 13 residues. In germline, CDR1 is SQVTM, CDR2 ANQGSEA. CDR3: CSVETGLGYERYF. The CDR3 DNA is TGCAGCGTTGAAACAGGGTTAGGCTACGAGCGGTACTTC.

This clonotype was detected many times. The chain employs TRBV6-2 or TRBV6-3 and TRBJ1-1; D is ambiguous. This CDR3 region has 16 residues. From germline, CDR1 is MNHEY and CDR2 SVGEGT. The ends were cut back, 0 bases at V and 4 bases at J, with 15 bases in the middle. The CDR3 region is CASSYSPQAEGTEAFF. The CDR3 DNA follows: TGTGCCAGCAGTTACTCGCCTCAGGCTGAAGGCACTGAAGCTTTCTTT.

Notes on this clonotype: A much larger clone differs by one base, so this may be a read error. The chain has TRBV7-2 and TRBJ2-5; D possibly uses TRBD1 or TRBD2 (5 bases each). The CDR3 consists of 13 residues. Per the germline V gene, CDR1 is SGHTA and CDR2 is FQGNSA. V was clipped by 5 bases and J by 3 bases, with 10 bases between them. The DNA for the CDR3 is TGTGCCAGCAGCCGGGACGGAGAAGAGACCCAGTACTTC. This translates into CASSRDGEETQYF.

V and J are TRBV5-5 and TRBJ2-7; either TRBD1 or TRBD2 may fit D (5 bases each). Germline CDR1 and CDR2: SGHKS and YYEKEE (reference sequence). Trimming removed 4 bases from V and 2 bases from J, with 19 bases in between. The CDR3 covers 16 residues. In DNA, the CDR3 is TGTGCCAGCAGCGCAAACCCGGGACCCTCGACCTACGAGCAGTACTTC. Translating gives CASSANPGPSTYEQYF.